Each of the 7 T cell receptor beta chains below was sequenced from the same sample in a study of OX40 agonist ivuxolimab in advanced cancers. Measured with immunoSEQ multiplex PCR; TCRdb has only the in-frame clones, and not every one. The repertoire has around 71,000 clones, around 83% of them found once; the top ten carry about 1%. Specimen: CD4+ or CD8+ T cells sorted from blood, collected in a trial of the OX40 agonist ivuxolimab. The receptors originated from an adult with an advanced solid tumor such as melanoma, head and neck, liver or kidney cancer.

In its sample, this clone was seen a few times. CDR3 DNA sequence: TGTGCCAGCCAGGCAGGGAGCGGCAATCAGCCCCAGCATTTT. This gives the protein CASQAGSGNQPQHF. The J gene is TRBJ1-5, the V gene TRBV7-9; D is perhaps TRBD1 (5 bases). Germline V CDR1 and CDR2: SEHNR, FQNEAQ (reference sequence). This CDR3 has 14 residues. Trimming removed 8 bases from V and 2 bases from J, with 13 bases in between.

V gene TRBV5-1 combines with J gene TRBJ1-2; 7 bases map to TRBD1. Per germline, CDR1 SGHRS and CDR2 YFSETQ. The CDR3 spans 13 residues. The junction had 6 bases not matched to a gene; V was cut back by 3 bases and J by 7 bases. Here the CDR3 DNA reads TGCGCCAGCAGCTCCGGGACAGAGAGTGGCTACACCTTC. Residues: CASSSGTESGYTF.

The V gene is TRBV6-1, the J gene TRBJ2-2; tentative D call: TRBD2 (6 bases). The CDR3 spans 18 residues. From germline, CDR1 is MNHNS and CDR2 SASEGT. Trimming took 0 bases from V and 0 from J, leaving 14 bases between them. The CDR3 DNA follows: TGTGCCAGCAGTGAAGCGCTTCTTGGCGGGGCGAACACCGGGGAGCTGTTTTTT. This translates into CASSEALLGGANTGELFF.

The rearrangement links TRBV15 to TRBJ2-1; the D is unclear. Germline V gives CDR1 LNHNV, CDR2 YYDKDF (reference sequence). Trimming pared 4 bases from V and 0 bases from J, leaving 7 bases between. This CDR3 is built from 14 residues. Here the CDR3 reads CATSKVSSYNEQFF. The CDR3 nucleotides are TGTGCCACCAGCAAGGTGAGCTCCTACAATGAGCAGTTCTTC. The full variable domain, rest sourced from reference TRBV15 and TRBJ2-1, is DAMVIQNPRYQVTQFGKPVTLSCSQTLNHNVMYWYQQKSSQAPKLLFHYYDKDFNNEADTPDNFQSRRPNTSFCFLDIRSPGLGDTAMYLCATSKVSSYNEQFFGPGTRLTVL.

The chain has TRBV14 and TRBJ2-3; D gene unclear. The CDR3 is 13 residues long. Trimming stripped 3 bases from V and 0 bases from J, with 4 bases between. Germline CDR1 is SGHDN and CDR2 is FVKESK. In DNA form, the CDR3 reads TGTGCCAGCAGCCACTACAGCACAGATACGCAGTATTTT. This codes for CASSHYSTDTQYF.

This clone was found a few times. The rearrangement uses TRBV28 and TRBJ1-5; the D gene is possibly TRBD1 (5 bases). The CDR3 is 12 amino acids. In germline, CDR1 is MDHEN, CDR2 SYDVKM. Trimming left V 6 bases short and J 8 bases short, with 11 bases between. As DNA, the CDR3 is TGTGCCAGCAGACCGGGACTTGAGCCCCAGCATTTT. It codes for CASRPGLEPQHF.

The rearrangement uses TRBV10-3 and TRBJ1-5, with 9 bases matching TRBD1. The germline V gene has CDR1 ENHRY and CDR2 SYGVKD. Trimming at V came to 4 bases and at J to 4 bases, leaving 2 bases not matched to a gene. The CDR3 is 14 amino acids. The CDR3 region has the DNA TGTGCCATCAGTGCCGGGACAGGGAATCAGCCCCAGCATTTT. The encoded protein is CAISAGTGNQPQHF.